Presented here are 19 T cell receptor beta chains from one specimen sequenced in a study of blood T cell repertoires in COVID-19. Repertoires were generated with immunoSEQ multiplex PCR, while TCRdb's copy carries only in-frame clones and drops some. The data contain a few hundred thousand clones, around 87% of them singletons. The source material was PBMCs or T cells enriched from blood (not recorded which). These TCRs come from a man aged 35 to 55 in a cohort exposed to, infected with or recovered from COVID-19 (not recorded which).

The J gene is TRBJ2-1, the V gene TRBV2, with TRBD1 matching 8 bases. After removal of 4 bases from V and 0 bases from J, the junction contained 5 bases not matched to a gene. Germline CDR1 reads SNHLY; CDR2 reads FYNNEI. The CDR3 loop spans 16 amino acids. CDR3 loop: CASSVAGGLSYNEQFF. The CDR3 region has the DNA TGTGCCAGCAGTGTGGCAGGGGGCCTCTCCTACAATGAGCAGTTCTTC.

This clone was picked up one time. The rearrangement uses TRBV5-1 and TRBJ1-2; no definite D call. V shed 4 bases and J shed 3 bases, with 10 bases lying between them. In germline, CDR1 is SGHRS, CDR2 YFSETQ. This CDR3 is built from 13 residues. CDR3 in DNA: TGCGCCAGCAGCGAGAGGGTAGACTATGGCTACACCTTC. Residues: CASSERVDYGYTF.

The chain combines TRBV18 with TRBJ2-1; 7 positions match TRBD1. The germline V gene has CDR1 KGHSH and CDR2 LQKENI. J lost 9 bases, V lost 6 bases, and 2 bases had no gene match. The CDR3 contains 11 residues. The CDR3, as DNA: TGTGCCAGCTCCTACAGGGGTGAGCAGTTCTTC. Amino acid sequence: CASSYRGEQFF.

The chain uses TRBV2 and TRBJ2-3; TRBD1 aligns across 8 bases. The CDR3 is 15 amino acids. Trimming removed 5 bases from V and 6 bases from J; junction bases left unmatched: 10. Germline lookup yields CDR1 SNHLY and CDR2 FYNNEI. The CDR3 loop reads CASSKRQGFMDTQYF. The CDR3 region has the DNA TGTGCCAGCAGTAAGAGACAGGGGTTCATGGATACGCAGTATTTT.

The genes are TRBV20-1 and TRBJ1-1, with TRBD1 as a possible D gene (6 bases). Germline lookup yields CDR1 DFQATT and CDR2 SNEGSKA (reference sequence). Deletions cut 5 bases from V and 9 bases from J, with 13 bases between. The CDR3 is made up of 11 amino acids. The CDR3 sequence: CSAVHRVKAFF. The CDR3 DNA reads TGCAGTGCTGTTCACAGGGTTAAAGCTTTCTTT.

The chain carries TRBV3-1 (or the pseudogene TRBV3-2) and TRBJ1-6; tentatively, D is TRBD1 (5 bases). The CDR3 runs 17 residues. Trimming took 1 base from V and 7 from J, leaving 17 bases between them. Germline values: CDR1 LGHDT, CDR2 YNNKEL (reference sequence). CDR3 amino acids: CASSQGGGGRANSPLHF. For the CDR3, the DNA is TGTGCCAGCAGCCAAGGGGGAGGTGGCAGGGCGAATTCACCCCTCCACTTT.

The chain carries TRBV27 and TRBJ2-1, with 7 nucleotides matching TRBD2. Germline V gene lookup returns CDR1 MNHEY and CDR2 SMNVEV (reference sequence). The J segment lost 1 base and the V segment lost 6 bases, leaving 9 bases of the junction unmatched. The CDR3 has 16 amino acids. In nucleotides, the CDR3 is TGTGCCAGCAGCCCCGCCGCAGCGGGGTCCTACAATGAGCAGTTCTTC. It specifies CASSPAAAGSYNEQFF.

The rearrangement joins TRBV5-1 to TRBJ2-5, with a weak D call TRBD2 (6 bases). The CDR3 length is 14 residues. Trimming took off 6 bases at V and 7 bases at J, with 19 bases between the two ends. Germline-derived CDR1 and CDR2 are SGHRS and YFSETQ. CDR3 nucleotides: TGCGCCAGCAAGAGGGACTGGCCCCCAGGGACCCAGTACTTC. It encodes CASKRDWPPGTQYF.

The J gene is TRBJ1-3, the V gene TRBV18, with D possibly TRBD1 on 6 matching bases. CDR1 and CDR2 (germline): KGHSH, LQKENI. The CDR3 is 14 amino acids. The V end was cut by 5 bases, the J end by 2 bases, with 10 bases between. Here the CDR3 reads CASSMTGPGNTIYF. The CDR3 DNA sequence: TGTGCCAGCTCAATGACAGGTCCTGGAAACACCATATATTTT.

The chain links TRBV7-9 to TRBJ2-1, with 7 bases identical to TRBD1. V lost 5 bases and J lost 2; bases outside the gene matches: 6. The CDR3 is made up of 15 amino acids. Germline V gene lookup returns CDR1 SEHNR and CDR2 FQNEAQ (reference sequence). CDR3 bases: TGTGCCAGCAGCCGCGGACAGGTGGCCTACAATGAGCAGTTCTTC. This codes for CASSRGQVAYNEQFF.

V is TRBV18 and J is TRBJ1-2; TRBD1 aligns across 10 bases. The CDR3 has 14 residues. Germline V gene lookup returns CDR1 KGHSH and CDR2 LQKENI. V shed 6 bases and J 10 bases; nucleotides not matched to a gene: 11. The CDR3, as DNA: TGTGCCAGCTCGCCGACCGGGACAGGGGACGACTACACCTTC. This encodes CASSPTGTGDDYTF.

The chain uses TRBV19 and TRBJ1-1, with D tentatively TRBD1 (5 bases). CDR1 is LNHDA, CDR2 SQIVND, per germline (reference sequence). With 9 bases removed from V and 3 bases from J, the gap between germline ends came to 14 bases. The CDR3 spans 13 residues. CDR3 sequence reads: CASVLGRDTEAFF. CDR3 sequence (DNA): TGTGCCAGCGTGCTGGGCAGGGACACTGAAGCTTTCTTT.

The chain employs TRBV9 and TRBJ2-2, with 7 positions matching TRBD1. The CDR3 covers 17 residues. Per the germline V gene, CDR1 is SGDLS and CDR2 is YYNGEE. The V gene end was trimmed by 1 base and the J gene end by 2 bases; junction bases not matched to a gene: 8. The CDR3 sequence is CASSVRSGGVNTGELFF. CDR3 in DNA: TGTGCCAGCAGCGTACGCTCAGGGGGAGTCAACACCGGGGAGCTGTTTTTT.

This rearrangement joins TRBV19 to TRBJ1-3, with D possibly TRBD1 on 6 matching bases. V was shortened by 5 bases and J by 0 bases, with 14 bases between the two germline ends. Germline V gene data show CDR1 as LNHDA and CDR2 as SQIVND (reference sequence). The CDR3 extends over 16 amino acids. The CDR3 loop is CASSPTTGGSGNTIYF. The DNA of the CDR3 is TGTGCCAGTAGTCCGACGACAGGCGGCTCTGGAAACACCATATATTTT.

This chain links TRBV30 with TRBJ1-6; D gene unclear. Germline CDR1 GTSNPN, CDR2 SVGIG (reference sequence). The CDR3 covers 16 residues. V dropped 2 bases and J dropped 0 bases, with 11 bases sitting between them. The CDR3 DNA reads as TGTGCCTGGAGTCACGAGACAAGCTCCTATAATTCACCCCTCCACTTT. Amino acid sequence: CAWSHETSSYNSPLHF.

The chain has TRBV3-1 (or the pseudogene TRBV3-2) and TRBJ1-2, with a possible D match to TRBD1 (5 bases). Germline V CDR1 and CDR2: LGHDT, YNNKEL (reference sequence). V gave up 3 bases and J gave up 8 bases, with 22 bases separating them. This CDR3 is 16 amino acids long. This chain's CDR3 is CASSQLGVVSGGGYTF. The CDR3 nucleotides are TGTGCCAGCAGCCAGCTAGGGGTGGTATCCGGTGGGGGCTACACCTTC.

The genes are TRBV27 and TRBJ2-2, with a weak D call TRBD1 (6 bases). V was trimmed by 0 bases and J by 7 bases, leaving 12 bases between them. Germline V gives CDR1 MNHEY, CDR2 SMNVEV (reference sequence). The CDR3 has 15 amino acids. CDR3: CASSLSFRGDGELFF. The CDR3 nucleotides read TGTGCCAGCAGTTTATCGTTCAGGGGTGACGGGGAGCTGTTTTTT.

This clone was seen a single time. The chain has TRBV4-2 and TRBJ2-5; 9 bases align to TRBD2. The CDR3 contains 15 residues. Trimming removed 4 bases from V and 6 bases from J; junction bases left unmatched: 9. The germline V gene encodes CDR1 LGHNA and CDR2 YNFKEQ. DNA for the CDR3: TGTGCCAGCAGCCTAACCAGTAGCGGGAGCCAGACCCAGTACTTC. Translating gives CASSLTSSGSQTQYF.

The chain employs TRBV11-2 and TRBJ1-1, with a tentative D call TRBD1 (5 bases). Germline CDR1 is SGHAT and CDR2 is FQNNGV. This CDR3 is 15 amino acids long. V lost 5 bases to trimming and J lost 11 bases, with 24 bases between them. The CDR3 is CASSLDWGDRSAAFF. The DNA of the CDR3 is TGTGCCAGCAGCCTGGACTGGGGGGACCGATCGGCGGCTTTCTTT. Using reference TRBV11-2 and TRBJ1-1 for the parts outside the CDR3, the full variable domain is EAGVAQSPRYKIIEKRQSVAFWCNPISGHATLYWYQQILGQGPKLLIQFQNNGVVDDSQLPKDRFSAERLKGVDSTLKIQPAKLEDSAVYLCASSLDWGDRSAAFFGQGTRLTVV.